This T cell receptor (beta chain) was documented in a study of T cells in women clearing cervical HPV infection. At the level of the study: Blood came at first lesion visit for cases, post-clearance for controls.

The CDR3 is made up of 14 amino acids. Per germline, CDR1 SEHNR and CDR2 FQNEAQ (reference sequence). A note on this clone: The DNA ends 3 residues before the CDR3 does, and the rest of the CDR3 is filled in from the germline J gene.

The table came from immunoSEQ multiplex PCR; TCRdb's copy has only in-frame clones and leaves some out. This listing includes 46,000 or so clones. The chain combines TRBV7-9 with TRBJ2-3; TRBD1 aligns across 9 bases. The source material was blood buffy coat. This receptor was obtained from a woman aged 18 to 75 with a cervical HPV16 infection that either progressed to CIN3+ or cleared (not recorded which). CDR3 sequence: CASSTRDRVETQYF. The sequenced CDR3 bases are TGTGCCAGCAGCACCCGGGACAGGGTAGAGACG.